This is a list of T cell receptor beta chains from one sample in a study of T-cell reconstitution after alpha-beta-depleted transplantation in children. From the PCR reads, TCRdb called clonotypes with MiXCR, one entry per CDR3 protein. The data hold about 350,000 distinct CDR3 sequences, with about 14% observed a single time. The source material was PBMCs, sampled from the stem cell graft. These receptors all stem from a human donor who donated a stem cell graft to a child with Fanconi anemia. Both conserved end residues are part of each CDR3. The D gene is left open where the match is weak. Expanded clones get a size class; other rows say once, few or many, or leave the size out.

CDR3 protein,CDR3 DNA,J gene,clone size,CDR3 length,D gene,V gene
CASSLSRRGVSPLHF,TGTGCCAGCAGCTTATCCCGCAGGGGGGTTTCACCCCTCCACTTT,TRBJ1-6,NA,15,TRBD1,TRBV7-8
CASSWMAGGTEAFF,TGTGCCAGCAGTTGGATGGCAGGGGGCACTGAAGCTTTCTTT,TRBJ1-1,few,14,TRBD1,TRBV12-3/TRBV12-4
CASSQETGSREAFF,TGTGCCAGCAGCCAAGAAACCGGGTCCCGTGAAGCTTTCTTT,TRBJ1-1,many,14,NA,TRBV3-1
CASSFRQGGEAFF,TGCGCCAGCAGCTTCCGACAGGGAGGTGAAGCTTTCTTT,TRBJ1-1,few,13,TRBD1,TRBV5-1
CASSLEDRRRETQYF,TGCGCCAGCAGCTTGGAGGACAGGAGAAGAGAGACCCAGTACTTC,TRBJ2-5,many,15,TRBD1,TRBV5-1
CASSLGGTGGTDTQYF,TGTGCCAGCAGTTTAGGGGGGACAGGGGGCACAGATACGCAGTATTTT,TRBJ2-3,NA,16,TRBD1,TRBV12-3/TRBV12-4
CASSSDPMGAFF,TGTGCCAGCAGTTCCGACCCCATGGGGGCTTTCTTT,TRBJ1-1,few,12,NA,TRBV12-3/TRBV12-4
CASSTRVGRASEQFF,TGTGCCAGTTCGACGAGGGTTGGCAGGGCCAGTGAGCAGTTCTTC,TRBJ2-1,NA,15,NA,TRBV19
CASSLMTNEKLFF,TGCGCCAGCAGCTTGATGACTAATGAAAAACTGTTTTTT,TRBJ1-4,NA,13,NA,TRBV5-1
CASSLSQGLAPEQFF,TGTGCCAGCAGCTTGTCTCAGGGACTAGCTCCTGAGCAGTTCTTC,TRBJ2-1,NA,15,TRBD2,TRBV7-9
CSVDAKPFF,TGCAGCGTTGATGCTAAGCCTTTCTTT,TRBJ1-1,many,9,NA,TRBV29-1